One and the same sample provided the 12 T cell receptor beta chains below, sequenced in a study of tumor-infiltrating lymphocytes in localized non-small cell lung cancer. Assay used: immunoSEQ multiplex PCR; TCRdb lists only in-frame clones, some missing. The sample has roughly 4,100 clones, about 59% seen once. Specimen: uninvolved lung tissue not adjacent to the tumor. These receptors were taken from a human donor with non-small cell lung cancer.

The chain recombines TRBV6-5 with TRBJ2-5; no definite D call. The J call is doubtful: the DNA matches TRBJ2-7 better. In germline, CDR1 is MNHEY, CDR2 SVGAGI. CDR3 length equals 13 residues. CDR3 DNA sequence: TGTGCCAGCACCTCCCCCCGCTCCTACGAGCAGTACTTC. Amino acid sequence: CASTSPRSYEQYF.

This clone was detected only once. The rearrangement links TRBV7-9 to TRBJ2-3, with D perhaps being TRBD1 or TRBD2 (6 bases each). The CDR3 spans 18 residues. Germline CDR1 reads SEHNR; CDR2 reads FQNEAQ (reference sequence). V was trimmed by 4 bases and J by 2 bases, leaving 22 bases between them. The CDR3 is CASSSSTGGPGYTDTQYF. CDR3 coding DNA: TGTGCCAGCAGCTCATCCACTGGGGGGCCAGGTTACACAGATACGCAGTATTTT.

The CDR3 reads CASSLIGGETQYF. In DNA, the CDR3 is TGTGCCAGCAGCTTAATAGGGGGAGAGACCCAGTACTTC. The chain links TRBV6-1 to TRBJ2-5; D might be TRBD1 (6 bases). The CDR3 is made up of 13 amino acids. CDR1 is MNHNS, CDR2 SASEGT, per germline. The V gene lost 6 bases and the J gene lost 4 bases, with 12 bases spanning the gap.

The rearrangement uses TRBV5-1 and TRBJ2-5, with 8 bases aligning to TRBD1. Germline CDR1 reads SGHRS; CDR2 reads YFSETQ. Unmatched junction bases numbered 4, after V lost 4 bases and J lost 5 bases. This CDR3 is built from 13 residues. CDR3 in DNA: TGCGCCAGCAGCGGACAGGGCTACGAGACCCAGTACTTC. Residues: CASSGQGYETQYF.

Judged by abundance, this clone is large (0.1 to 1%). The chain is built from TRBV7-6 and TRBJ2-5, with a tentative D call TRBD2 (5 bases). With 3 bases removed from V and 4 bases from J, the gap between germline ends came to 18 bases. Germline V gene data show CDR1 as SGHVS and CDR2 as FNYEAQ. The CDR3 is 16 amino acids. CDR3 sequence: CASSFPLERAGETQYF. Written as DNA, the CDR3 is TGTGCCAGCAGCTTCCCCCTAGAAAGGGCGGGAGAGACCCAGTACTTC.

V gene TRBV7-8 combines with J gene TRBJ2-5; TRBD2 might be the D (5 bases). V shed 5 bases and J shed 2 bases, with 12 bases lying between them. CDR3 length: 14 amino acids. CDR1 is SGHVS and CDR2 is FQNEAQ in the germline V gene. CDR3 sequence: CASSPPTTQETQYF. Written as DNA, the CDR3 is TGTGCCAGCAGCCCACCGACTACACAAGAGACCCAGTACTTC.

This rearrangement joins TRBV11-2 to TRBJ2-3; D ambiguous. The CDR3 spans 15 residues. Germline CDR1 SGHAT, CDR2 FQNNGV. Trimming left V 2 bases short and J 2 bases short, with 11 bases between. DNA for the CDR3: TGTGCCAGCAGCTTAATCCCTGGAGCCACAGATACGCAGTATTTT. Its translation is CASSLIPGATDTQYF.

This rearrangement joins TRBV9 to TRBJ1-6; 7 bases are shared with TRBD1. The CDR3 is 15 amino acids. The junction had 8 bases not matched to a gene; V was cut back by 2 bases and J by 9 bases. Germline V gene sequence: CDR1 SGDLS, CDR2 YYNGEE. The CDR3 reads CASSVGTDSGSPLHF. The CDR3 DNA follows: TGTGCCAGCAGCGTTGGGACAGACTCTGGTTCACCCCTCCACTTT.

This chain links TRBV10-1 with TRBJ2-2; D not resolved. The CDR3 runs 13 residues. From germline, CDR1 is WNHNN and CDR2 SYGVQD (reference sequence). CDR3 DNA: TGCGCGTATGGTATTTCGAACACCGGGGAGCTGTTTTTT. Protein sequence: CAYGISNTGELFF.

This clone was seen a few times. The V gene is TRBV7-9, the J gene TRBJ2-2, with D maybe TRBD2 (6 bases). Germline-derived CDR1 and CDR2 are SEHNR and FQNEAQ (reference sequence). The V gene lost 2 bases and the J gene lost 4 bases, with 11 bases spanning the gap. The CDR3 is 15 residues long. The CDR3 DNA follows: TGTGCCAGCAGCTTACGGGGGATGGCCACCGGGGAGCTGTTTTTT. As protein: CASSLRGMATGELFF.

The chain has TRBV5-6 and TRBJ2-2; D call uncertain. Trimming shortened V by 4 bases and J by 5 bases, and 18 bases separated the two germline ends. In germline, CDR1 is SGHDT, CDR2 YYEEEE. There are 16 residues in the CDR3. The CDR3 here is CASSPWEGIITGELFF. DNA of the CDR3: TGTGCCAGCAGCCCCTGGGAAGGGATAATTACCGGGGAGCTGTTTTTT.

This sequence joins TRBV9 and TRBJ2-3; D may be TRBD2 (6 bases). From germline, CDR1 is SGDLS and CDR2 YYNGEE. The CDR3 totals 16 residues. V lost 0 bases to trimming and J lost 2 bases, with 13 bases between them. The CDR3 sequence: CASSVATAGLTDTQYF. CDR3 coding DNA: TGTGCCAGCAGCGTAGCTACCGCGGGGCTCACAGATACGCAGTATTTT. The variable domain in full, with the rest retrieved from reference TRBV9 and TRBJ2-3, is DSGVTQTPKHLITATGQRVTLRCSPRSGDLSVYWYQQSLDQGLQFLIQYYNGEERAKGNILERFSAQQFPDLHSELNLSSLELGDSALYFCASSVATAGLTDTQYFGPGTRLTVL.